The 29 T cell receptor beta chains given below trace back to one sample, sequenced in a study of a mutant IDH1 vaccine in newly diagnosed glioma. Here immunoSEQ multiplex PCR was the method, and the copy in TCRdb shows in-frame clones only, minus some. The table shows around 56,000 clones, with around 82% occurring only once. Their antigen targets remain unknown. Time point reported: week 5, during vaccination. In the vaccine, a single dose held 300 ug of the mutant IDH1 20-mer peptide, along with topical imiquimod. This specimen was PBMCs, taken from a glioma patient whose treatment included an IDH1 peptide vaccine. These receptors came from a woman aged 18-30 years with glioma. Some clones in this sample may be carry-over from other donors' samples.

The chain carries TRBV2 and TRBJ1-5; D remains ambiguous. Germline CDR1 is SNHLY and CDR2 is FYNNEI. The CDR3 covers 13 residues. The V end lost 7 bases, the J end lost 4 bases, and 11 bases lay between the germline ends. The CDR3 DNA follows: TGTGCCAGCACGGGCCTACGGAATCAGCCCCAGCATTTT. Amino acid sequence: CASTGLRNQPQHF. The full variable domain, with the rest looked up from reference TRBV2 and TRBJ1-5, is EPEVTQTPSHQVTQMGQEVILRCVPISNHLYFYWYRQILGQKVEFLVSFYNNEISEKSEIFDDQFSVERPDGSNFTLKIRSTKLEDSAMYFCASTGLRNQPQHFGDGTRLSIL.

The chain uses TRBV9 and TRBJ1-2; D is unresolved. Germline CDR1 is SGDLS and CDR2 is YYNGEE. Trimming shortened V by 0 bases and J by 2 bases, and 5 bases separated the two germline ends. The CDR3 length is 13 residues. In nucleotides, the CDR3 is TGTGCCAGCAGCGTAGATCAGAACTATGGCTACACCTTC. Translated: CASSVDQNYGYTF.

The rearrangement joins TRBV30 to TRBJ2-6; a weak D match, TRBD2 (6 bases). The CDR3 runs to 17 residues. The germline gives CDR1 GTSNPN, CDR2 SVGIG (reference sequence). V lost 4 bases to trimming and J lost 0 bases, with 16 bases between them. CDR3 sequence (DNA): TGTGCCTGGATGCGGGGCAGGGCACGCTCTGGGGCCAACGTCCTGACTTTC. It is translated as CAWMRGRARSGANVLTF.

The CDR3 protein is CASSFMADTQYF. The CDR3 DNA follows: TGTGCCAGCAGCTTCATGGCAGATACGCAGTATTTT. The chain links TRBV7-2 to TRBJ2-3; no clear D gene. Trimming took 3 bases from V and 4 from J, leaving 5 bases between them. Germline values: CDR1 SGHTA, CDR2 FQGNSA. This CDR3 contains 12 residues.

V is TRBV4-1 and J is TRBJ2-7; 8 nucleotides match TRBD2. The CDR3 has 16 amino acids. V gave up 0 bases and J gave up 3 bases; unmatched junction bases: 7. The V gene's germline CDR1 is MGHRA and CDR2 YSYEKL. As DNA, the CDR3 is TGCGCCAGCAGCCAAGATAGGGCGGGGGGCTACTACGAGCAGTACTTC. This gives the protein CASSQDRAGGYYEQYF.

This sequence joins TRBV14 and TRBJ1-6, with D unresolved. Germline V lookup: CDR1 SGHDN, CDR2 FVKESK. This CDR3 spans 15 amino acids. Deletions cut 3 bases from V and 0 bases from J, with 6 bases between. This CDR3 reads CASSQLSSYNSPLHF. In DNA, the CDR3 is TGTGCCAGCAGCCAGTTGAGCTCCTATAATTCACCCCTCCACTTT. The full variable domain, in which reference TRBV14 and TRBJ1-6 provide the parts outside the CDR3, is EAGVTQFPSHSVIEKGQTVTLRCDPISGHDNLYWYRRVMGKEIKFLLHFVKESKQDESGMPNNRFLAERTGGTYSTLKVQPAELEDSGVYFCASSQLSSYNSPLHFGNGTRLTVT.

This chain links TRBV27 with TRBJ2-1, with D possibly being TRBD1 (5 bases). The CDR3 sequence is 14 residues long. V was cut by 8 bases and J by 0 bases, with 11 bases left in between. Germline-derived CDR1 and CDR2 are MNHEY and SMNVEV (reference sequence). This CDR3 reads CASGHLSSYNEQFF. The DNA for the CDR3 is TGTGCCAGCGGACACCTGAGCTCCTACAATGAGCAGTTCTTC.

V and J are TRBV2 and TRBJ2-3; possibly TRBD2 for D (6 bases). From germline, CDR1 is SNHLY and CDR2 FYNNEI. The CDR3 totals 15 residues. Trimming stripped 4 bases from V and 0 bases from J, with 11 bases between. The CDR3 sequence is CASSGAGTSTDTQYF. In DNA, the CDR3 is TGTGCCAGCAGTGGGGCGGGGACGAGCACAGATACGCAGTATTTT. Variable domain in full (rest from reference TRBV2 and TRBJ2-3): EPEVTQTPSHQVTQMGQEVILRCVPISNHLYFYWYRQILGQKVEFLVSFYNNEISEKSEIFDDQFSVERPDGSNFTLKIRSTKLEDSAMYFCASSGAGTSTDTQYFGPGTRLTVL.

The genes are TRBV5-1 and TRBJ1-2; a possible D gene is TRBD1 (5 bases). V gave up 0 bases and J gave up 6 bases, with 15 bases separating them. This CDR3 region has 15 residues. Per the germline V gene, CDR1 is SGHRS and CDR2 is YFSETQ. In nucleotides, the CDR3 is TGCGCCAGCAGCTTGGATCCTGGGGGTGTTCATGGCTACACCTTC. This codes for CASSLDPGGVHGYTF.

The chain uses TRBV29-1 and TRBJ1-4; tentatively, D is TRBD1 (5 bases). Trimming removed 2 bases from V and 10 bases from J, with 14 bases in between. The CDR3 loop spans 13 amino acids. Per germline, CDR1 SQVTM and CDR2 ANQGSEA. The CDR3 sequence is CSVEHGQRGKLFF. The CDR3 nucleotides read TGCAGCGTTGAACACGGACAAAGGGGAAAACTGTTTTTT.

CDR3 amino acids: CASSSGISPLHF. Here the CDR3 DNA reads TGTGCCAGCAGCTCAGGGATTTCACCCCTCCACTTT. V gene TRBV6-5 combines with J gene TRBJ1-6; TRBD1 is a possible D gene (5 bases). V lost 6 bases, J lost 9 bases, and 9 bases lay in between. From germline, CDR1 is MNHEY and CDR2 SVGAGI. The CDR3 consists of 12 residues.

The chain links TRBV19 to TRBJ1-1, with D possibly being TRBD1 (5 bases). Per the germline V gene, CDR1 is LNHDA and CDR2 is SQIVND (reference sequence). V was pared by 5 bases and J by 0 bases, with 16 bases between. The CDR3 extends over 16 amino acids. The CDR3 loop is CASSPPPGGMNTEAFF. The CDR3 DNA reads TGTGCCAGTAGTCCCCCCCCGGGGGGTATGAACACTGAAGCTTTCTTT.

The chain employs TRBV7-6 and TRBJ1-4; D possibly corresponds to TRBD1 (5 bases). From germline, CDR1 is SGHVS and CDR2 FNYEAQ. This CDR3 is 14 amino acids long. The V and J ends lost 3 bases and 6 bases respectively, with 11 bases between them. The CDR3 DNA is TGTGCCAGCAGCTTGGGGGGAGGGGATGAAAAACTGTTTTTT. It yields the protein CASSLGGGDEKLFF.

The chain couples TRBV4-1 to TRBJ2-7; 10 bases map to TRBD1. There are 15 residues in the CDR3. Germline lookup yields CDR1 MGHRA and CDR2 YSYEKL. V trimming: 1 base; J trimming: 4 bases; junction bases outside the gene matches: 4. The CDR3 spells CASSQVAGQGYEQYF. The CDR3 DNA reads TGCGCCAGCAGCCAAGTCGCGGGACAGGGGTACGAGCAGTACTTC.

A remark on this clone: The junction and the germline gene differ at one end; a read error may be behind it. V gene TRBV6-1 combines with J gene TRBJ1-6, with 11 positions matching TRBD1. The CDR3 spans 18 residues. The germline gives CDR1 MNHNS, CDR2 SASEGT. Here the CDR3 reads CASNERTGGFRVYSPLHF. DNA of the CDR3: TGTGCCAGCAATGAAAGGACAGGGGGCTTTCGGGTATACTCACCCCTCCACTTT.

This chain joins TRBV5-1 and TRBJ2-2; D remains ambiguous. V was trimmed by 4 bases and J by 8 bases, leaving 15 bases between them. The CDR3 is made up of 14 amino acids. In germline, CDR1 is SGHRS, CDR2 YFSETQ. The CDR3 DNA reads as TGCGCCAGCAGCCGCCCCGGCGCGGCGGGGGAGCTGTTTTTT. This encodes CASSRPGAAGELFF.

This chain uses TRBV6-1 with TRBJ1-2; 8 bases are shared with TRBD1. CDR3 length: 15 amino acids. The V gene's germline CDR1 is MNHNS and CDR2 SASEGT. V dropped 0 bases and J dropped 4; count of bases not matched to a gene: 4. CDR3 sequence: CASSEAGTGGYGYTF. Written as DNA, the CDR3 is TGTGCCAGCAGTGAAGCAGGGACAGGAGGCTATGGCTACACCTTC.

This CDR3 is CASSTTGVSNYGYTF. DNA for the CDR3: TGTGCCAGCAGTACGACAGGGGTTTCTAACTATGGCTACACCTTC. V and J are TRBV6-5 and TRBJ1-2; TRBD1 matches 8 bases. Germline loops: CDR1 MNHEY, CDR2 SVGAGI. V was pared by 5 bases and J by 0 bases, with 5 bases of the junction left unmatched. This CDR3 contains 15 residues.

The rearrangement uses TRBV7-2 and TRBJ1-1; TRBD1 might be the D (6 bases). CDR3 length: 15 amino acids. Germline V lookup: CDR1 SGHTA, CDR2 FQGNSA. Trimming took off 1 base at V and 1 base at J, with 10 bases between the two ends. In DNA form, the CDR3 reads TGTGCCAGCAGCTTAGACCCCAGGGGGAACACTGAAGCTTTCTTT. It yields the protein CASSLDPRGNTEAFF.

The chain is built from TRBV5-4 and TRBJ2-5, with TRBD2 matching 8 bases. Unmatched junction bases numbered 7, after V lost 4 bases and J lost 2 bases. CDR1 and CDR2 from the germline V gene are SGHNT and YYREEE (reference sequence). CDR3 length: 15 residues. DNA of the CDR3: TGTGCCAGCAGCCTCCGGCGGGGGGCTCAAGAGACCCAGTACTTC. Residues: CASSLRRGAQETQYF.

This clone was observed a single time. The gene calls are TRBV27 and TRBJ1-1; D is uncertain. The CDR3 is 12 amino acids. The V and J ends lost 6 bases and 5 bases respectively, with 10 bases between them. Germline V lookup: CDR1 MNHEY, CDR2 SMNVEV (reference sequence). The CDR3 region has the DNA TGTGCCAGCAGAGACGTCATGACTGAAGCTTTCTTT. Amino acids: CASRDVMTEAFF.

The chain couples TRBV4-1 to TRBJ2-2; the D call may be TRBD1 or TRBD2 (5 bases each). Trimming stripped 5 bases from V and 0 bases from J, with 13 bases between. The CDR3 totals 16 residues. CDR1 MGHRA and CDR2 YSYEKL come from the germline V gene. The CDR3 DNA sequence: TGCGCCAGCAGCGGATGGGGGTCCTCGAACACCGGGGAGCTGTTTTTT. This translates into CASSGWGSSNTGELFF.

V is TRBV6-6 and J is TRBJ2-5; D is undetermined. The germline V gene encodes CDR1 MNHNY and CDR2 SVGAGI (reference sequence). Trimming pared 11 bases from V and 2 bases from J, leaving 6 bases between. The CDR3 has 10 residues. The CDR3 protein is CAGGQETQYF. The DNA for the CDR3 is TGTGCCGGCGGACAAGAGACCCAGTACTTC.

V is TRBV25-1 and J is TRBJ2-3; D remains unclear. In germline, CDR1 is MGHDK, CDR2 SYGVNS. The V end lost 4 bases, the J end lost 2 bases, and 13 bases lay between the germline ends. The CDR3 loop spans 15 amino acids. CDR3 sequence (DNA): TGTGCCAGCAGTGCGATACAGAGTCCCACAGATACGCAGTATTTT. It codes for CASSAIQSPTDTQYF.

The V and J genes are TRBV10-3 and TRBJ2-7; D might be TRBD2 (7 bases). The CDR3 covers 13 residues. The V end was cut by 7 bases, the J end by 3 bases, with 13 bases between. The germline V gene has CDR1 ENHRY and CDR2 SYGVKD. This CDR3 reads CAITRGGNYEQYF. CDR3 DNA sequence: TGTGCCATCACAAGGGGGGGTAACTACGAGCAGTACTTC.

For the CDR3, the DNA is TGTGCCAGCAGTCCCAGGACAGGGAATAGACACACCATATATTTT. This sequence encodes CASSPRTGNRHTIYF. This chain uses TRBV6-5 with TRBJ1-3, with 8 bases aligning to TRBD1. CDR1 and CDR2 (germline): MNHEY, SVGAGI. The CDR3 contains 15 residues. V was pared by 5 bases and J by 8 bases, with 11 bases of the junction left unmatched.

This sequence joins TRBV6-5 and TRBJ1-2; 8 nucleotides line up with TRBD1. Germline V gene lookup returns CDR1 MNHEY and CDR2 SVGAGI. With V trimmed by 8 bases and J by 6 bases, 8 bases remained unmatched. This CDR3 spans 13 amino acids. The CDR3 nucleotides are TGTGCCAGCGGTGGGACAGGACCTCATGGCTACACCTTC. Amino acid sequence: CASGGTGPHGYTF.

The chain couples TRBV6-5 to TRBJ2-5; TRBD1 aligns across 10 bases. Germline-derived CDR1 and CDR2 are MNHEY and SVGAGI. The CDR3 is 15 residues long. After removal of 2 bases from V and 3 bases from J, the junction contained 3 bases not matched to a gene. The CDR3 is CASSYLGQGKETQYF. The CDR3 DNA follows: TGTGCCAGCAGTTACCTGGGACAGGGGAAAGAGACCCAGTACTTC.

The rearrangement links TRBV29-1 to TRBJ1-2, with D possibly TRBD1 on 5 matching bases. This CDR3 spans 12 amino acids. CDR1 and CDR2 from the germline V gene are SQVTM and ANQGSEA. V was shortened by 6 bases and J by 4 bases, with 12 bases between the two germline ends. The CDR3: CSVEGRLYGYTF. The CDR3 coding sequence is TGCAGCGTGGAGGGACGGCTCTATGGCTACACCTTC.